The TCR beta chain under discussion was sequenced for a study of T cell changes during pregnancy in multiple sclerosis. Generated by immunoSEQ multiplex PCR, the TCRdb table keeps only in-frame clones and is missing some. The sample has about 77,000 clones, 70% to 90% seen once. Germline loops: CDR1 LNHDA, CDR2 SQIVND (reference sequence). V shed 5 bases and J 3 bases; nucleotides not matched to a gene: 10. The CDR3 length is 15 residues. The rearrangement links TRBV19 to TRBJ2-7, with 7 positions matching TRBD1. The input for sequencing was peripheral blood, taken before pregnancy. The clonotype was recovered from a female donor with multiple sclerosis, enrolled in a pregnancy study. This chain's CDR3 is CASSPFTGVHYEQYF. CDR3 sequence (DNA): TGTGCCAGTAGTCCATTCACAGGGGTTCACTACGAGCAGTACTTC.